This passage covers 30 T cell receptor beta chains from one sample sequenced in a study of cytomegalovirus exposure and HLA in healthy donors. The PCR contained 60 Vbeta and 13 Jbeta primers. Produced via immunoSEQ multiplex PCR; TCRdb's table is partial and in-frame only. The repertoire shows under 200,000 clones; the top ten hold roughly 0.83%. The sample taken for sequencing was PBMCs. The receptors derive from a woman between 18 and 29 years old in good health and CMV-seropositive.

The rearrangement links TRBV4-2 to TRBJ2-3; TRBD2 might be the D (7 bases). V lost 0 bases and J lost 2, with 15 bases in between. Germline V gene lookup returns CDR1 LGHNA and CDR2 YNFKEQ. This CDR3 has 17 amino acids. The CDR3 DNA reads as TGTGCCAGCAGCCAAGATAGGGGGGGGGCGGCCACAGATACGCAGTATTTT. Encoded protein: CASSQDRGGAATDTQYF.

The genes are TRBV28 and TRBJ1-1; tentatively, D is TRBD1 (6 bases). Trimming removed 6 bases from V and 0 bases from J, with 8 bases in between. Per germline, CDR1 MDHEN and CDR2 SYDVKM. The length of the CDR3 is 13 residues. CDR3 nucleotide sequence: TGTGCCAGCAGGGACAGTGTGAACACTGAAGCTTTCTTT. Translating it yields CASRDSVNTEAFF.

This rearrangement joins TRBV5-4 to TRBJ2-7; no reliable D call. CDR1 and CDR2 (germline): SGHNT, YYREEE (reference sequence). Trimming pared 0 bases from V and 5 bases from J, leaving 9 bases between. CDR3 length: 13 residues. As DNA, the CDR3 is TGTGCCAGCAGCTTGGCAGGTACCCACGAGCAGTACTTC. It yields the protein CASSLAGTHEQYF.

The V gene is TRBV15, the J gene TRBJ2-7; no clear D. The CDR3 runs to 15 residues. With 1 base removed from V and 0 bases from J, the gap between germline ends came to 10 bases. Germline CDR1 reads LNHNV; CDR2 reads YYDKDF (reference sequence). CDR3 region: CATSRGGLYSYEQYF. The CDR3 coding sequence is TGTGCCACCAGCAGAGGAGGCCTCTACTCCTACGAGCAGTACTTC.

This chain uses TRBV19 with TRBJ2-2; TRBD2 agrees at 7 bases. The junction had 2 bases not matched to a gene; V was cut back by 1 base and J by 3 bases. The CDR3 is 15 residues long. The germline CDR1 and CDR2 sequences are LNHDA and SQIVND (reference sequence). The CDR3 nucleotides are TGTGCCAGTAGTATAGCCGGGAGGTACACCGGGGAGCTGTTTTTT. Translated: CASSIAGRYTGELFF. Using reference TRBV19 and TRBJ2-2 for the parts outside the CDR3, the full variable domain is DGGITQSPKYLFRKEGQNVTLSCEQNLNHDAMYWYRQDPGQGLRLIYYSQIVNDFQKGDIAEGYSVSREKKESFPLTVTSAQKNPTAFYLCASSIAGRYTGELFFGEGSRLTVL.

The chain couples TRBV27 to TRBJ1-4, with 10 bases lining up with TRBD1. In germline, CDR1 is MNHEY, CDR2 SMNVEV (reference sequence). The CDR3 length is 15 residues. V lost 6 bases to trimming and J lost 6 bases; unmatched junction nucleotides: 7. The CDR3 nucleotides are TGTGCCAGCAGATCCGTGGGGACAGGGGATGAAAAACTGTTTTTT. Translation gives CASRSVGTGDEKLFF.

This chain's CDR3 is CASSSLQGTNEKLFF. The CDR3 DNA follows: TGTGCCAGCAGCTCCTTACAGGGAACTAATGAAAAACTGTTTTTT. The chain combines TRBV7-9 with TRBJ1-4, with D possibly TRBD1 on 6 matching bases. CDR1 SEHNR and CDR2 FQNEAQ come from the germline V gene (reference sequence). V was shortened by 4 bases and J by 1 base, with 10 bases between the two germline ends. The CDR3 is made up of 15 amino acids.

The rearrangement uses TRBV11-2 and TRBJ2-3; a possible D gene is TRBD1 (5 bases). Trimming removed 7 bases at V and 3 bases at J, with 20 bases between. The CDR3 has 16 residues. Germline V lookup: CDR1 SGHAT, CDR2 FQNNGV. The CDR3: CASTDLGGARTDTQYF. CDR3 nucleotide sequence: TGTGCCAGCACTGACCTGGGTGGGGCTAGAACAGATACGCAGTATTTT. The full variable domain, in which reference TRBV11-2 and TRBJ2-3 provide the parts outside the CDR3, is EAGVAQSPRYKIIEKRQSVAFWCNPISGHATLYWYQQILGQGPKLLIQFQNNGVVDDSQLPKDRFSAERLKGVDSTLKIQPAKLEDSAVYLCASTDLGGARTDTQYFGPGTRLTVL.

The gene calls are TRBV4-1 and TRBJ1-1; D call uncertain. Per germline, CDR1 MGHRA and CDR2 YSYEKL. Trimming shortened V by 3 bases and J by 3 bases, and 5 bases separated the two germline ends. This CDR3 has 12 residues. The CDR3 nucleotides are TGCGCCAGCAGCCAGAGGGACACTGAAGCTTTCTTT. Translation: CASSQRDTEAFF.

This chain joins TRBV4-1 and TRBJ2-3; D ambiguous. Germline V gene lookup returns CDR1 MGHRA and CDR2 YSYEKL. Trimming cost V 0 bases and J 5 bases, with 9 bases left between them. The CDR3 sequence is 14 residues long. DNA of the CDR3: TGCGCCAGCAGCCAAGATCGGTTCATAGATACGCAGTATTTT. Translation: CASSQDRFIDTQYF.

The rearrangement joins TRBV25-1 to TRBJ1-3; D not resolved. CDR3 size: 14 residues. Germline V gene data show CDR1 as MGHDK and CDR2 as SYGVNS. V lost 5 bases, J lost 1 base, and 9 bases lay in between. The CDR3 region has the DNA TGTGCCAGCAGTACGAGCAGGTCTGGAAACACCATATATTTT. It specifies CASSTSRSGNTIYF.

The V and J genes are TRBV4-1 and TRBJ1-2, with D possibly matching TRBD1 (5 bases). V lost 4 bases to trimming and J lost 8 bases, with 20 bases between them. The CDR3 totals 15 residues. Germline CDR1 MGHRA, CDR2 YSYEKL. CDR3 in DNA: TGCGCCAGCAGCCTCCGGGACTCCGGAACATGGGGCTACACCTTC. The encoded protein is CASSLRDSGTWGYTF.

The chain joins TRBV7-2 to TRBJ2-6; possible D gene TRBD2, 6 bases. The V end lost 5 bases, the J end lost 0 bases, and 11 bases lay between the germline ends. Germline lookup yields CDR1 SGHTA and CDR2 FQGNSA. The CDR3 runs 16 residues. The CDR3 loop reads CASSPGVSSGANVLTF. In nucleotides, the CDR3 is TGTGCCAGCAGCCCGGGGGTGAGCTCTGGGGCCAACGTCCTGACTTTC.

V is TRBV7-2 and J is TRBJ2-1; 7 bases match TRBD2. Germline assignment: CDR1 SGHTA and CDR2 FQGNSA. The junction had 13 bases not matched to a gene; V was cut back by 5 bases and J by 9 bases. The CDR3 consists of 15 residues. The CDR3 DNA is TGTGCCAGCAGCCTCAGCGGGGCCCGTGCAGTTGAGCAGTTCTTC. Its protein is CASSLSGARAVEQFF. The full variable domain, completed using reference TRBV7-2 and TRBJ2-1, is GAGVSQSPSNKVTEKGKDVELRCDPISGHTALYWYRQSLGQGLEFLIYFQGNSAPDKSGLPSDRFSAERTGGSVSTLTIQRTQQEDSAVYLCASSLSGARAVEQFFGPGTRLTVL.

V is TRBV29-1 and J is TRBJ2-3, with 13 bases identical to TRBD2. The CDR3 totals 16 residues. V shed 6 bases, J shed 0 bases, and the junction held 6 bases outside the gene matches. Germline V lookup: CDR1 SQVTM, CDR2 ANQGSEA. As DNA, the CDR3 is TGCAGCGTCCTTGGACTAGCGGGGGCGAGCACAGATACGCAGTATTTT. It encodes CSVLGLAGASTDTQYF.

The chain is built from TRBV4-1 and TRBJ2-5, with D perhaps matching TRBD2 (5 bases). CDR3 size: 15 residues. The germline V gene encodes CDR1 MGHRA and CDR2 YSYEKL. V shed 0 bases and J shed 5 bases, with 13 bases lying between them. CDR3 in amino acids: CASSQDAGSGETQYF. As DNA, the CDR3 is TGCGCCAGCAGCCAAGATGCGGGTAGTGGGGAGACCCAGTACTTC.

Concerning this clone itself: This sample also contains other DNA sequences that code for the same CDR3. V is TRBV2 and J is TRBJ2-5; perhaps TRBD1 as D (5 bases). The V end was cut by 3 bases, the J end by 5 bases, with 16 bases between. The CDR3 spans 15 residues. The germline gives CDR1 SNHLY, CDR2 FYNNEI. As DNA, the CDR3 is TGTGCCAGCAGTGAGGAAGGAGCAGGGCGCGAGACCCAGTACTTC. Its protein is CASSEEGAGRETQYF.

V is TRBV18 and J is TRBJ1-1, with TRBD1 as a possible D gene (5 bases). CDR3 length equals 15 residues. V was shortened by 4 bases and J by 3 bases, with 15 bases between the two germline ends. Per germline, CDR1 KGHSH and CDR2 LQKENI. CDR3 coding DNA: TGTGCCAGCTCACTTTGGACGGGGGGGGACACTGAAGCTTTCTTT. Residues: CASSLWTGGDTEAFF.

The chain employs TRBV7-8 and TRBJ2-7, with D perhaps matching TRBD1 (6 bases). Germline V gene lookup returns CDR1 SGHVS and CDR2 FQNEAQ. CDR3 length: 15 amino acids. Trimming left V 5 bases short and J 2 bases short, with 16 bases between. CDR3 residues: CASSAFGQGTYEQYF. CDR3 DNA: TGTGCCAGCAGCGCGTTCGGTCAGGGGACCTACGAGCAGTACTTC.

V usage is TRBV5-1 and J usage is TRBJ1-2; D unclear. Germline CDR1 and CDR2: SGHRS and YFSETQ. Trimming took 2 bases from V and 3 from J, leaving 14 bases between them. CDR3 length equals 15 residues. CDR3: CASSFRPGEDYGYTF. DNA of the CDR3: TGCGCCAGCAGCTTCCGGCCCGGTGAGGACTATGGCTACACCTTC.

The chain combines TRBV5-4 with TRBJ1-5; TRBD1 is a possible D gene (5 bases). CDR3 size: 15 residues. Germline V lookup: CDR1 SGHNT, CDR2 YYREEE (reference sequence). The V end lost 0 bases, the J end lost 4 bases, and 11 bases lay between the germline ends. CDR3 sequence (DNA): TGTGCCAGCAGCTTGGGTGGCGGGGCGAATCAGCCCCAGCATTTT. This sequence encodes CASSLGGGANQPQHF.

This sequence joins TRBV5-5 and TRBJ1-5, with D uncertain. V was cut by 0 bases and J by 3 bases, with 4 bases left in between. CDR1 and CDR2 (germline): SGHKS, YYEKEE (reference sequence). The CDR3 is 13 amino acids. DNA for the CDR3: TGTGCCAGCAGCTTGGTTCTCAATCAGCCCCAGCATTTT. Translating gives CASSLVLNQPQHF.

The J gene is TRBJ2-7, the V gene TRBV10-3; tentative D call: TRBD2 (6 bases). Germline loops: CDR1 ENHRY, CDR2 SYGVKD. This CDR3 has 21 amino acids. Trimming left V 3 bases short and J 2 bases short, with 32 bases between. CDR3 sequence (DNA): TGTGCCATCAGTGAAGGAACCAAGGGCAGGCTGGGGACTGGGCGGACCTACGAGCAGTACTTC. Its translation is CAISEGTKGRLGTGRTYEQYF.

The chain joins TRBV19 to TRBJ1-1; unclear D gene. Trimming pared 5 bases from V and 0 bases from J, leaving 10 bases between. Germline V CDR1 and CDR2: LNHDA, SQIVND (reference sequence). This CDR3 is built from 14 residues. For the CDR3, the DNA is TGTGCCAGTAGTTGGGCCGGGATGAACACTGAAGCTTTCTTT. As protein: CASSWAGMNTEAFF.

The chain employs TRBV30 and TRBJ1-2; TRBD1 matches at 8 bases. V was pared by 3 bases and J by 0 bases, with 9 bases of the junction left unmatched. The length of the CDR3 is 16 residues. Germline V CDR1 and CDR2: GTSNPN, SVGIG (reference sequence). The CDR3 sequence is CAWSLTGVIPNYGYTF. Here the CDR3 DNA reads TGTGCCTGGAGCCTGACAGGGGTGATTCCTAACTATGGCTACACCTTC.

J is TRBJ2-5 and V is TRBV7-9; 7 positions agree with TRBD2. The CDR3 consists of 19 residues. CDR1 and CDR2 from the germline V gene are SEHNR and FQNEAQ (reference sequence). With 2 bases clipped from V and 2 bases from J, the junction kept 17 bases outside the gene matches. The CDR3 is CASSLTVIIASGQQETQYF. The DNA of the CDR3 is TGTGCCAGCAGCTTAACAGTGATTATCGCTAGCGGCCAGCAAGAGACCCAGTACTTC.

The chain's CDR3 is CASRQAGDKNIQYF. The CDR3 DNA reads TGTGCCAGCAGGCAGGCAGGGGACAAAAACATTCAGTACTTC. This rearrangement joins TRBV2 to TRBJ2-4; the D gene is possibly TRBD1 (6 bases). Per the germline V gene, CDR1 is SNHLY and CDR2 is FYNNEI. The CDR3 is made up of 14 amino acids. V dropped 6 bases and J dropped 3 bases, with 12 bases sitting between them.

The chain uses TRBV19 and TRBJ2-7, with D tentatively TRBD1 (6 bases). The germline V and J ends were trimmed by 4 bases and 2 bases, with 15 bases remaining between them. The CDR3 consists of 15 residues. Germline V gives CDR1 LNHDA, CDR2 SQIVND (reference sequence). In nucleotides, the CDR3 is TGTGCCAGTAGTAAAAGGACAGTTGGAACCTACGAGCAGTACTTC. Translating gives CASSKRTVGTYEQYF.

The CDR3 region is CASSLASGSLNEQYF. The CDR3 DNA reads TGTGCCAGCAGCTTGGCAAGCGGGAGTCTAAACGAGCAGTACTTC. The J gene is TRBJ2-7, the V gene TRBV7-2; 8 bases line up with TRBD2. The CDR3 is 15 residues long. The V gene end was trimmed by 3 bases and the J gene end by 5 bases; junction bases not matched to a gene: 9. Germline CDR1 is SGHTA and CDR2 is FQGNSA.

V is TRBV6-1 and J is TRBJ2-3; perhaps TRBD1 as D (5 bases). Germline lookup yields CDR1 MNHNS and CDR2 SASEGT. Trimming removed 6 bases from V and 6 bases from J, with 13 bases in between. The CDR3 is made up of 13 amino acids. This chain's CDR3 is CASRRPGSDTQYF. CDR3 DNA: TGTGCCAGCAGACGACCAGGGTCGGATACGCAGTATTTT.